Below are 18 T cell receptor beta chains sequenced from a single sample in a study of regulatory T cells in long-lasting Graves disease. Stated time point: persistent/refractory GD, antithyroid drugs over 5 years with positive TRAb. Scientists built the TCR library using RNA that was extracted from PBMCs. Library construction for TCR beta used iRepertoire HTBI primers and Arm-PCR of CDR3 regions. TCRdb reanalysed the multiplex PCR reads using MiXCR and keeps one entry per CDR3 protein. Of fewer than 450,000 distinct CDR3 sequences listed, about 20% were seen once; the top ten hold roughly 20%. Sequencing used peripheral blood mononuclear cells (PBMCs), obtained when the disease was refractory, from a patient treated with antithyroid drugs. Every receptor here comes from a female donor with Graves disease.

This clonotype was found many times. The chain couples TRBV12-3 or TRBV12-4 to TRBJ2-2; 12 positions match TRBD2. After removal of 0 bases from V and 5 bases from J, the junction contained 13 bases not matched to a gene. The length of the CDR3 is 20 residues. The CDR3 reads CASSLASTLAGGKRTGELFF. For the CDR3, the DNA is TGTGCCAGCAGTTTAGCATCAACCCTAGCGGGAGGGAAGCGGACCGGGGAGCTGTTTTTT.

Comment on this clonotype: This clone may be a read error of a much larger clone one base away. CDR3 sequence reads: CAGSLYVNTEAFF. The CDR3, as DNA: TGTGCCGGCAGCTTATATGTGAACACTGAAGCTTTCTTT. The J gene is TRBJ1-1, the V gene TRBV7-3, with D unresolved. Per the germline V gene, CDR1 is SGHTA and CDR2 is FQGTGA. This CDR3 has 13 residues.

The CDR3 here is CATSDLPPTDSPYETQYF. CDR3 nucleotides: TGTGCCACCAGTGATCTGCCCCCGACCGACAGTCCGTACGAGACCCAGTACTTC. V is TRBV24-1 and J is TRBJ2-5; D perhaps matches TRBD1 (5 bases). In germline, CDR1 is KGHDR, CDR2 SFDVKD. There are 18 residues in the CDR3. V gave up 3 bases and J gave up 5 bases, with 24 bases separating them.

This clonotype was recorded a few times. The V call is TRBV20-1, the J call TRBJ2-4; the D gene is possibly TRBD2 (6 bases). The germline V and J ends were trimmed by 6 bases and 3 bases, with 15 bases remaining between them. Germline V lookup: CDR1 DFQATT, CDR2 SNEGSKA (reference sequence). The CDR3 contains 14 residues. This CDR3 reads CSATVRGGKNIQYF. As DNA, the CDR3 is TGCAGTGCAACCGTAAGGGGAGGCAAAAACATTCAGTACTTC.

CDR3 in amino acids: CASSGGFTETQYF. CDR3 coding DNA: TGTGCCAGCAGCGGAGGTTTCACGGAGACCCAGTACTTC. The rearrangement uses TRBV9 and TRBJ2-5; D call uncertain. CDR3 length equals 13 residues. The germline V gene encodes CDR1 SGDLS and CDR2 YYNGEE. Trimming removed 3 bases at V and 5 bases at J, with 11 bases between.

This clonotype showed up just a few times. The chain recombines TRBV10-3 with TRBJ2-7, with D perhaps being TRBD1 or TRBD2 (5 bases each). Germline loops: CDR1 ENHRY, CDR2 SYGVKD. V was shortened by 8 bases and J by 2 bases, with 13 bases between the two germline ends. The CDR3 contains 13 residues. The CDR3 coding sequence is TGTGCCATCGGGGACGGCCAAACCTACGAGCAGTACTTC. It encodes CAIGDGQTYEQYF.

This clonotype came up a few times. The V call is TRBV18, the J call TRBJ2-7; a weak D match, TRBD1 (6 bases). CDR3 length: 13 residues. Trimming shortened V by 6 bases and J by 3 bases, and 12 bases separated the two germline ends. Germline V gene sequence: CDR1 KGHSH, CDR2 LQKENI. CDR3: CASSQTQGYEQYF. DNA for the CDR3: TGTGCCAGCTCGCAAACACAGGGCTACGAGCAGTACTTC.

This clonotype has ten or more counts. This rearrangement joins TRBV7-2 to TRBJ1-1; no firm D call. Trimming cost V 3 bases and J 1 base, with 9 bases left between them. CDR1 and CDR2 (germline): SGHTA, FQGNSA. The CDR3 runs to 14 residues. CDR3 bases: TGTGCCAGCAGCTTCCACCAGGCGAACACTGAAGCTTTCTTT. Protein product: CASSFHQANTEAFF.

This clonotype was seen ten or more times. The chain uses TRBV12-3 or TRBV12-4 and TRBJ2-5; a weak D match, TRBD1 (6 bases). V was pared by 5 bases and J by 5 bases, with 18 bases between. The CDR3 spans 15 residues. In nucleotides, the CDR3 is TGTGCCAGCAGTATCGCAGGGGACCAGGGGGAGACCCAGTACTTC. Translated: CASSIAGDQGETQYF.

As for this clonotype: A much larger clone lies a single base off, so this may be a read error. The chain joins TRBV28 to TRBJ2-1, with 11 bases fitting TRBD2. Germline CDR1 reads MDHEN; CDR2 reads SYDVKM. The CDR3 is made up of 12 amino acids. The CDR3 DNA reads TGTGCCAGCACTAGCGGGAGGAATGAGCAGTCCTTC. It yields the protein CASTSGRNEQSF.

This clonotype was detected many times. The CDR3: CASSKDRAYEQYF. In DNA, the CDR3 is TGTGCCAGCAGTAAGGACCGCGCCTACGAGCAGTACTTC. The chain links TRBV2 to TRBJ2-7; no reliable D call. The CDR3 totals 13 residues. Per the germline V gene, CDR1 is SNHLY and CDR2 is FYNNEI. Between the trimmed V and J ends, which lost 5 bases and 2 bases, there was a span of 10 bases.

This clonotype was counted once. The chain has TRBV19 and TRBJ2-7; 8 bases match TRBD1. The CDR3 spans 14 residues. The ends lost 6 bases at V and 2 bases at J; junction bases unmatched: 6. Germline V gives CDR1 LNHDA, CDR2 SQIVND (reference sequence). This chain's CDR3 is CASRATGAAYEQYF. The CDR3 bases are TGTGCCAGTAGGGCGACAGGGGCCGCCTACGAGCAGTACTTC.

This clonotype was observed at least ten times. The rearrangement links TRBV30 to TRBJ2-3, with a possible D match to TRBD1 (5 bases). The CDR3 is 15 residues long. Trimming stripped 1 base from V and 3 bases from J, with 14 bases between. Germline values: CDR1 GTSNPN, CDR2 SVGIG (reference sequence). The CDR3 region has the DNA TGTGCCTGGAGTGCCCGGACACAGATGACAGATACGCAGTATTTT. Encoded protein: CAWSARTQMTDTQYF.

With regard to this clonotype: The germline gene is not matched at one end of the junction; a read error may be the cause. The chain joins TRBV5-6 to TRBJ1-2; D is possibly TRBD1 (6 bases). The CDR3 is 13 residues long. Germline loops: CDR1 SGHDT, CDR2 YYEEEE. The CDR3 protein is CASSQQGPYGHTF. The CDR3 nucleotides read TGTGCCAGCAGCCAACAGGGACCCTATGGCCACACCTTC.

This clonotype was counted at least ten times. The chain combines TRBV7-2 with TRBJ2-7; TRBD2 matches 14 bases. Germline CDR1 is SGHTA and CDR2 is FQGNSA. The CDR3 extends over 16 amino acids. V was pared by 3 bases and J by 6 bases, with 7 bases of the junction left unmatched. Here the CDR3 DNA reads TGTGCCAGCAGCTTGGGACTAGCGGGAGTTTCTGGCGAGCAGTACTTC. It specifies CASSLGLAGVSGEQYF. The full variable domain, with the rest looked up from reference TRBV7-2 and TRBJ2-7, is GAGVSQSPSNKVTEKGKDVELRCDPISGHTALYWYRQSLGQGLEFLIYFQGNSAPDKSGLPSDRFSAERTGGSVSTLTIQRTQQEDSAVYLCASSLGLAGVSGEQYFGPGTRLTVT.

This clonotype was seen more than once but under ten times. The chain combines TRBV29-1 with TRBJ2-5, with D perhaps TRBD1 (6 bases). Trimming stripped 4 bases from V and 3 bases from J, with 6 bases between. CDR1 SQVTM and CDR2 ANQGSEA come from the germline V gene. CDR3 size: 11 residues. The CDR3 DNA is TGCAGCGTTGGGGACAAAGAGACCCAGTACTTC. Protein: CSVGDKETQYF.

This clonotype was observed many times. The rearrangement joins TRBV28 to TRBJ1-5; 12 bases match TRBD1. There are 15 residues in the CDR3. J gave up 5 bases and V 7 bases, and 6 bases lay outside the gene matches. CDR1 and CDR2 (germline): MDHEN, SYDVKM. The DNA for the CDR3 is TGTGCCAGCATACCCGGGACAGGGGGCTATCAGCCCCAGCATTTT. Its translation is CASIPGTGGYQPQHF.

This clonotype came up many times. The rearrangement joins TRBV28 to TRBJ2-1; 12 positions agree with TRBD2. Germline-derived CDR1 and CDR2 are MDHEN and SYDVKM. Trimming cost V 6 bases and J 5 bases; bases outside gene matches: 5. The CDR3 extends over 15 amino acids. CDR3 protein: CASSQTSGSNNEQFF. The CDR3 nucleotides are TGTGCCAGCAGCCAGACTAGCGGGAGCAACAATGAGCAGTTCTTC. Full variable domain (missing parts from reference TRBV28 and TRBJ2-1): DVKVTQSSRYLVKRTGEKVFLECVQDMDHENMFWYRQDPGLGLRLIYFSYDVKMKEKGDIPEGYSVSREKKERFSLILESASTNQTSMYLCASSQTSGSNNEQFFGPGTRLTVL.